Listed here are 23 T cell receptor beta chains from one sample, sequenced in a study of radiotherapy plus CTLA-4 blockade in lung cancer. The protocol was immunoSEQ multiplex PCR, while the TCRdb copy is restricted to in-frame clones and leaves out a portion. The repertoire holds about 59,000 clones, with approximately 76% as singletons. Sequenced material: peripheral blood, taken from a patient treated with radiotherapy plus ipilimumab. These receptor sequences come from a human donor with non-small cell lung cancer who had a complete response to radiotherapy plus ipilimumab.

The chain employs TRBV18 and TRBJ2-2; 10 nucleotides agree with TRBD2. From germline, CDR1 is KGHSH and CDR2 LQKENI. Unmatched junction bases numbered 7, after V lost 2 bases and J lost 4 bases. This CDR3 is built from 17 residues. Written as DNA, the CDR3 is TGTGCCAGCTCACCATATACTAGCGGGGATCGCACCGGGGAGCTGTTTTTT. This codes for CASSPYTSGDRTGELFF.

The chain couples TRBV7-8 to TRBJ2-3, with D possibly matching TRBD2 (6 bases). The CDR3 runs to 14 residues. The germline gives CDR1 SGHVS, CDR2 FQNEAQ. With 5 bases removed from V and 5 bases from J, the gap between germline ends came to 14 bases. CDR3 in amino acids: CASSPRAGGDTQYF. In DNA, the CDR3 is TGTGCCAGCAGCCCAAGAGCCGGGGGAGATACGCAGTATTTT.

In its sample, this clone was seen a few times. The rearrangement joins TRBV7-9 to TRBJ2-3; D ambiguous. CDR3 length: 12 residues. V was pared by 6 bases and J by 2 bases, with 6 bases between. CDR1 is SEHNR and CDR2 is FQNEAQ in the germline V gene (reference sequence). The CDR3 DNA sequence: TGTGCCAGCAGGGCGGTCACAGATACGCAGTATTTT. Translated, it gives CASRAVTDTQYF.

The rearrangement joins TRBV9 to TRBJ2-5; tentative D call: TRBD1 (5 bases). The DNA end is a closer match to TRBJ2-7, so the J assignment may be wrong. This CDR3 region has 15 residues. Germline-derived CDR1 and CDR2 are SGDLS and YYNGEE. The CDR3 loop is CASITNRCPPYEQYF. DNA for the CDR3: TGTGCCAGCATCACAAACAGGTGTCCCCCCTACGAGCAGTACTTC.

V gene TRBV4-3 combines with J gene TRBJ1-2; D uncertain. The ends were cut back, 1 base at V and 3 bases at J, with 12 bases in the middle. CDR3 length: 15 residues. Germline V gives CDR1 LGHNA, CDR2 YSLEER. CDR3 amino acids: CASSQVAAADYGYTF. The CDR3 DNA reads TGCGCCAGCAGCCAAGTGGCCGCGGCGGACTATGGCTACACCTTC.

The rearrangement joins TRBV18 to TRBJ2-5, with D perhaps matching TRBD2 (5 bases). The V end lost 2 bases, the J end lost 5 bases, and 6 bases lay between the germline ends. CDR1 and CDR2 (germline): KGHSH, LQKENI. This CDR3 contains 12 residues. The CDR3 nucleotides are TGTGCCAGCTCACCAAGAGGGGAGACCCAGTACTTC. This translates into CASSPRGETQYF.

The chain is built from TRBV10-3 and TRBJ2-1; 8 positions match TRBD1. CDR1 is ENHRY, CDR2 SYGVKD, per germline. Losses at the gene ends were 6 bases for V and 8 bases for J; bases not matched to a gene: 15. The length of the CDR3 is 16 residues. CDR3 loop: CAIRAAGGGFRDEQFF. CDR3 nucleotides: TGTGCCATCAGAGCTGCAGGGGGCGGGTTCCGGGATGAGCAGTTCTTC.

The rearrangement uses TRBV6-5 and TRBJ1-6; a possible D gene is TRBD1 (6 bases). The germline V gene encodes CDR1 MNHEY and CDR2 SVGAGI. Trimming pared 4 bases from V and 6 bases from J, leaving 13 bases between. The CDR3 runs 15 residues. This CDR3 reads CASSSTRQANSPLHF. DNA of the CDR3: TGTGCCAGCAGTTCCACCCGACAGGCTAATTCACCCCTCCACTTT.

The rearrangement uses TRBV6-5 and TRBJ1-4, with D tentatively TRBD1 (5 bases). The V gene lost 11 bases and the J gene lost 3 bases, with 19 bases spanning the gap. The CDR3 contains 15 residues. Looked up from germline, CDR1 is MNHEY and CDR2 is SVGAGI. CDR3 region: CAGAGTDSSNEKLFF. DNA of the CDR3: TGTGCCGGAGCCGGGACTGACTCCTCTAATGAAAAACTGTTTTTT.

The chain employs TRBV19 and TRBJ1-2; TRBD1 matches 9 bases. Germline loops: CDR1 LNHDA, CDR2 SQIVND (reference sequence). V shed 4 bases and J 5 bases; nucleotides not matched to a gene: 11. The CDR3 covers 16 residues. The CDR3 here is CASSTPPGQGRYGYTF. The CDR3 bases are TGTGCCAGTAGTACCCCCCCGGGACAGGGAAGGTATGGCTACACCTTC. The full variable domain, rest sourced from reference TRBV19 and TRBJ1-2, is DGGITQSPKYLFRKEGQNVTLSCEQNLNHDAMYWYRQDPGQGLRLIYYSQIVNDFQKGDIAEGYSVSREKKESFPLTVTSAQKNPTAFYLCASSTPPGQGRYGYTFGSGTRLTVV.

This clone was picked up a small number of times. The rearrangement joins TRBV5-6 to TRBJ2-2; D remains ambiguous. Germline values: CDR1 SGHDT, CDR2 YYEEEE. The CDR3 is made up of 15 amino acids. The V end lost 2 bases, the J end lost 1 base, and 9 bases lay between the germline ends. The DNA of the CDR3 is TGTGCCAGCAGCTTATGGGCGAAGAACACCGGGGAGCTGTTTTTT. Protein product: CASSLWAKNTGELFF.

The chain carries TRBV5-1 and TRBJ1-1, with D unclear. V was cut by 0 bases and J by 1 base, with 4 bases left in between. The CDR3 contains 13 residues. The germline gives CDR1 SGHRS, CDR2 YFSETQ. This chain's CDR3 is CASSLAGNTEAFF. CDR3 in DNA: TGCGCCAGCAGCTTGGCAGGGAACACTGAAGCTTTCTTT.

CDR3 loop: CASSSTLTSGSYNEQFF. As DNA, the CDR3 is TGTGCCAGCAGCTCGACCCTAACTAGCGGCTCCTACAATGAGCAGTTCTTC. The V call is TRBV5-6, the J call TRBJ2-1; 8 positions match TRBD2. CDR1 is SGHDT and CDR2 is YYEEEE in the germline V gene. V lost 3 bases, J lost 0 bases, and 8 bases stayed unmatched. The CDR3 length is 17 residues.

The chain couples TRBV19 to TRBJ2-3, with D possibly being TRBD2 (5 bases). Germline V gene data show CDR1 as LNHDA and CDR2 as SQIVND (reference sequence). V lost 5 bases and J lost 0, with 21 bases in between. The CDR3 is 18 residues long. The CDR3 nucleotides are TGTGCCAGTAGTTACCGACTCGGACGGGGATACAGCACAGATACGCAGTATTTT. Translation gives CASSYRLGRGYSTDTQYF.

This rearrangement joins TRBV9 to TRBJ2-2, with 8 bases identical to TRBD1. The V segment lost 2 bases and the J segment 1 base; nucleotides outside the gene matches: 4. Germline V gene data show CDR1 as SGDLS and CDR2 as YYNGEE. CDR3 length: 16 amino acids. The CDR3 nucleotides read TGTGCCAGCAGCGTCAGGACAGGGAAGAACACCGGGGAGCTGTTTTTT. Its translation: CASSVRTGKNTGELFF.

The chain is built from TRBV27 and TRBJ1-2; TRBD1 might be the D (5 bases). Germline CDR1 MNHEY, CDR2 SMNVEV (reference sequence). The length of the CDR3 is 13 residues. Deletions cut 6 bases from V and 0 bases from J, with 8 bases between. CDR3 in amino acids: CASRPTANYGYTF. CDR3 bases: TGTGCCAGCAGGCCGACAGCTAACTATGGCTACACCTTC.

This chain joins TRBV19 and TRBJ1-1; TRBD1 aligns across 7 bases. CDR1 is LNHDA and CDR2 is SQIVND in the germline V gene (reference sequence). The CDR3 is made up of 14 amino acids. The V segment lost 2 bases and the J segment 5 bases; nucleotides outside the gene matches: 5. The CDR3 DNA follows: TGTGCCAGTAGTATAAGACAGGGTGGGACTGAAGCTTTCTTT. Its protein product is CASSIRQGGTEAFF. Together with reference TRBV19 and TRBJ1-1, the CDR3 gives the full variable domain: DGGITQSPKYLFRKEGQNVTLSCEQNLNHDAMYWYRQDPGQGLRLIYYSQIVNDFQKGDIAEGYSVSREKKESFPLTVTSAQKNPTAFYLCASSIRQGGTEAFFGQGTRLTVV.

J is TRBJ2-1 and V is TRBV13; 8 bases are shared with TRBD2. J lost 0 bases, V lost 2 bases, and 3 bases had no gene match. This CDR3 comprises 16 residues. CDR1 and CDR2 from the germline V gene are PRHDT and FYEKMQ (reference sequence). Here the CDR3 DNA reads TGTGCCAGCAGCTTATATAGCGGGGCCTCCTACAATGAGCAGTTCTTC. Translation gives CASSLYSGASYNEQFF.

The DNA for the CDR3 is TGCGCCAGCAGCTCACAGGCGTTCTACGAGCAGTACTTC. It yields the protein CASSSQAFYEQYF. The rearrangement uses TRBV5-1 and TRBJ2-7; a possible D gene is TRBD1 (5 bases). The CDR3 sequence is 13 residues long. V was trimmed by 3 bases and J by 3 bases, leaving 10 bases between them. Per the germline V gene, CDR1 is SGHRS and CDR2 is YFSETQ.

The chain is built from TRBV28 and TRBJ1-5, with D uncertain. The length of the CDR3 is 12 residues. The V gene's germline CDR1 is MDHEN and CDR2 SYDVKM. V lost 5 bases and J lost 4, with 6 bases in between. The CDR3 DNA reads as TGTGCCAGCAGTCCCCTAAATCAGCCCCAGCATTTT. This codes for CASSPLNQPQHF.

The chain has TRBV7-8 and TRBJ2-6, with TRBD2 matching 11 bases. The CDR3 is 19 residues long. After removal of 3 bases from V and 0 bases from J, the junction contained 7 bases not matched to a gene. Germline CDR1 SGHVS, CDR2 FQNEAQ. The DNA for the CDR3 is TGTGCCAGCAGCTTCCCGACTAGCGGGGAGAGCTCTGGGGCCAACGTCCTGACTTTC. It translates to CASSFPTSGESSGANVLTF.

The CDR3 DNA reads as TGTGCCAGCAGTTACCCGCAGACAGACCAAGAGACCCAGTACTTC. This translates into CASSYPQTDQETQYF. This rearrangement joins TRBV28 to TRBJ2-5; perhaps TRBD1 as D (5 bases). The germline V gene encodes CDR1 MDHEN and CDR2 SYDVKM. Trimming took off 4 bases at V and 0 bases at J, with 12 bases between the two ends. The CDR3 is 15 amino acids.

The chain carries TRBV30 and TRBJ1-2; D unclear. V was pared by 7 bases and J by 5 bases, with 14 bases between. The CDR3 loop spans 12 amino acids. The germline V gene has CDR1 GTSNPN and CDR2 SVGIG (reference sequence). The DNA of the CDR3 is TGTGCCTCCGAATTTGGGCAATATGGCTACACCTTC. Protein sequence: CASEFGQYGYTF.